The 5 T cell receptor beta chains given below trace back to one sample, sequenced in a study of T cells after yellow fever vaccination. TCRdb itself ran the 5' RACE reads through MiXCR, one entry per CDR3 protein. The sample lists almost 600,000 distinct CDR3 sequences, approximately 13% occurring once. Sequencing was performed on PBMCs, taken on the day of the yellow fever booster vaccination. These receptors were collected from a man aged 25 to 45 who received the YFV17D yellow fever vaccine.

This clonotype came up a few times. This chain joins TRBV12-3 or TRBV12-4 and TRBJ2-5; tentative D call: TRBD2 (5 bases). Trimming removed 6 bases from V and 4 bases from J, with 15 bases in between. CDR3 length: 14 amino acids. The CDR3 reads CASSFREGGETQYF. As DNA, the CDR3 is TGTGCCAGCAGCTTCCGGGAAGGAGGAGAGACCCAGTACTTC.

The chain recombines TRBV4-2 with TRBJ2-3; D gene unclear. This CDR3 has 12 residues. Germline V gives CDR1 LGHNA, CDR2 YNFKEQ. Trimming removed 0 bases from V and 6 bases from J, with 4 bases in between. In DNA form, the CDR3 reads TGTGCCAGCAGCCAAGAGCACGATACGCAGTATTTT. As protein: CASSQEHDTQYF.

The chain recombines TRBV25-1 with TRBJ2-1, with 13 positions matching TRBD2. This CDR3 has 16 amino acids. The V gene end was trimmed by 0 bases and the J gene end by 8 bases; junction bases not matched to a gene: 4. CDR1 is MGHDK, CDR2 SYGVNS, per germline. DNA of the CDR3: TGTGCCAGCAGTGAATATCGGACTAGCGGGAGCGATGAGCAGTTCTTC. Its protein is CASSEYRTSGSDEQFF.

This clonotype was detected only a few times. The CDR3 loop is CASSPRGPTTDTQYF. The DNA of the CDR3 is TGTGCCAGCAGCCCCCGGGGCCCCACGACAGATACGCAGTATTTT. This chain joins TRBV3-1 and TRBJ2-3; D tentatively fits TRBD1 or TRBD2 (5 bases each). The CDR3 sequence is 15 residues long. The germline gives CDR1 LGHDT, CDR2 YNNKEL (reference sequence). Trimming removed 4 bases at V and 3 bases at J, with 14 bases between.

This clonotype was observed once. The J gene is TRBJ2-5, the V gene TRBV18; D uncertain. V was clipped by 5 bases and J by 1 base, with 11 bases between them. Germline lookup yields CDR1 KGHSH and CDR2 LQKENI. This CDR3 has 14 residues. The CDR3 sequence is CASSGRAVQETQYF. CDR3 sequence (DNA): TGTGCCAGCTCAGGAAGGGCAGTCCAAGAGACCCAGTACTTC. Full variable domain (outside the CDR3, taken from reference TRBV18 and TRBJ2-5): NAGVMQNPRHLVRRRGQEARLRCSPMKGHSHVYWYRQLPEEGLKFMVYLQKENIIDESGMPKERFSAEFPKEGPSILRIQQVVRGDSAAYFCASSGRAVQETQYFGPGTRLLVL.